This T cell receptor (beta chain) was observed in a study of T cells in Graves' hyperthyroidism and ophthalmopathy. This clonotype was recorded many times. RNA transcripts were the template for amplifying TCR beta CDR3 regions. The HTBI set primed first-round TCR CDR3 RT-PCR. TCRdb used MiXCR to reprocess the multiplex PCR reads, holding one entry per CDR3 protein. This table has 50,000 to 75,000 distinct CDR3 sequences, roughly 50% appearing once. Per germline, CDR1 SGHDT and CDR2 YYEEEE. This CDR3 comprises 17 residues. V was trimmed by 4 bases and J by 4 bases, leaving 21 bases between them. This clonotype was obtained from a woman between 25 and 40 years old with Graves' ophthalmopathy. The chain combines TRBV5-6 with TRBJ1-3, with a weak D call TRBD1 (6 bases). Sequencing was performed on blood. In DNA, the CDR3 is TGTGCCAGCAGCCCCCCTAAGGGGGAAAGCTTGGGAAACACCATATATTTT. Translation: CASSPPKGESLGNTIYF.